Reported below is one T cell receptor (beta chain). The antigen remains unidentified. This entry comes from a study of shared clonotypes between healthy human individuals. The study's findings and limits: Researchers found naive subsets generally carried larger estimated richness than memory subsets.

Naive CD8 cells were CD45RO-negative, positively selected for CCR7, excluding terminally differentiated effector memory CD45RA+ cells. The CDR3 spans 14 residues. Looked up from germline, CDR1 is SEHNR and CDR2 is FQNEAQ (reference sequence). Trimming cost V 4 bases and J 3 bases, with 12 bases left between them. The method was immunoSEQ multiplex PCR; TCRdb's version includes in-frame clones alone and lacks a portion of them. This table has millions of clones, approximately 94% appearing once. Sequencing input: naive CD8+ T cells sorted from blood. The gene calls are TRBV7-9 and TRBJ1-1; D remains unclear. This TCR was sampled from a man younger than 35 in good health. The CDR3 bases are TGTGCCAGCAGCTCATACGAGGGCTACACTGAAGCTTTCTTT. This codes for CASSSYEGYTEAFF.